The 6 T cell receptor beta chains given below trace back to one sample, sequenced in a study of blood T cell repertoires in COVID-19. Clones were sequenced by immunoSEQ multiplex PCR, and TCRdb holds only the in-frame ones, with some missing. The sample shows approximately 280,000 clones, around 90% of them seen only once. The sequenced material came from peripheral blood. The receptor set was obtained from a man aged 45-65 years with acute or convalescent COVID-19.

This chain uses TRBV19 with TRBJ1-6, with D perhaps matching TRBD1 (5 bases). This CDR3 has 15 amino acids. V was cut by 7 bases and J by 0 bases, with 10 bases left in between. CDR1 LNHDA and CDR2 SQIVND come from the germline V gene (reference sequence). CDR3: CASTGGSSYNSPLHF. DNA for the CDR3: TGTGCCAGTACGGGGGGTAGCTCCTATAATTCACCCCTCCACTTT.

The genes are TRBV5-6 and TRBJ1-5; a possible D gene is TRBD1 (6 bases). CDR1 and CDR2 (germline): SGHDT, YYEEEE. V lost 0 bases to trimming and J lost 1 base, with 8 bases between them. CDR3 size: 15 residues. The CDR3 region has the DNA TGTGCCAGCAGCTTGGGTCAGGGGAGCAATCAGCCCCAGCATTTT. Translating gives CASSLGQGSNQPQHF.

V and J are TRBV6-5 and TRBJ2-5, with 10 bases that match TRBD1. Trimming took 5 bases from V and 0 from J; bases not matched to a gene: 3. The CDR3 has 15 residues. Germline values: CDR1 MNHEY, CDR2 SVGAGI. The CDR3 DNA follows: TGTGCCAGCAGTAGGACAGGGGGGTACCAAGAGACCCAGTACTTC. Translation gives CASSRTGGYQETQYF.

V usage is TRBV5-1 and J usage is TRBJ2-7; D unresolved. The V end was cut by 1 base, the J end by 4 bases, with 18 bases between. This CDR3 region has 16 residues. Germline V gene data show CDR1 as SGHRS and CDR2 as YFSETQ. CDR3 loop: CASSLTRSPRPYEQYF. In DNA, the CDR3 is TGCGCCAGCAGCTTGACCAGGTCCCCCCGTCCTTACGAGCAGTACTTC.

The chain combines TRBV9 with TRBJ2-1, with 10 positions matching TRBD2. The CDR3 covers 14 residues. The J segment lost 7 bases and the V segment lost 2 bases, leaving 3 bases of the junction unmatched. Germline CDR1 SGDLS, CDR2 YYNGEE. CDR3: CASSVASGGNEQFF. In nucleotides, the CDR3 is TGTGCCAGCAGCGTGGCTAGCGGGGGTAATGAGCAGTTCTTC.

This chain connects TRBV9 to TRBJ1-3, with 7 bases lining up with TRBD1. This CDR3 has 15 amino acids. Germline V gene sequence: CDR1 SGDLS, CDR2 YYNGEE. Trimming cost V 6 bases and J 0 bases; bases outside gene matches: 6. In nucleotides, the CDR3 is TGTGCCAGCACACGGGACAGTAACTCTGGAAACACCATATATTTT. This gives the protein CASTRDSNSGNTIYF.